This TCR beta chain emerged from a study of read filtering for tumor transcriptome and immune sequencing. At the level of the study: Patients were approximately 17 male and 11 to 15 female, mean age around 70 years, range roughly 45 to 85. Findings and caveats of the study: Dropping single-read clonotypes raised IR-seq and RNA-seq shared-clonotype correlation. IR-seq captured clonotypes deeper and more reliably than RNA-seq.

The library was built from around 400 ng RNA with molecular barcoded adaptors for alpha/delta and beta/gamma chains. TCRdb passed the reads through MiXCR, listing each CDR3 protein once. The sample holds about 10,000 distinct CDR3 sequences, 16% seen once. With 2 bases clipped from V and 1 base from J, the junction kept 20 bases outside the gene matches. Germline V gene lookup returns CDR1 SNHLY and CDR2 FYNNEI. The CDR3 length is 21 residues. This clonotype was observed many times. Antigen unknown. Material for sequencing was a population of CD138-negative cells sorted from bone marrow. The V call is TRBV2, the J call TRBJ1-1; 9 nucleotides align to TRBD1. The sequence was obtained from a donor aged 40 or over with multiple myeloma. CDR3 loop: CASSETPQGQGILPPNTEAFF. The CDR3 DNA is TGTGCCAGCAGTGAAACCCCGCAAGGACAGGGGATTCTGCCCCCGAACACTGAAGCTTTCTTT. The whole variable domain, remainder taken from reference TRBV2 and TRBJ1-1, is EPEVTQTPSHQVTQMGQEVILRCVPISNHLYFYWYRQILGQKVEFLVSFYNNEISEKSEIFDDQFSVERPDGSNFTLKIRSTKLEDSAMYFCASSETPQGQGILPPNTEAFFGQGTRLTVV.